The 18 T cell receptor beta chains given below trace back to one sample, sequenced in a study of CD8 T cells in ankylosing spondylitis. TCRdb ran MiXCR on the 5' RACE reads and lists one entry per CDR3 protein. The sample lists 69,000 or so distinct CDR3 sequences; about 5.2% were seen once. Sequencing used blood, either unsorted or a sorted T cell fraction (not recorded which). These receptors all come from a male donor with ankylosing spondylitis or in good health (not recorded which).

The chain is built from TRBV12-3 or TRBV12-4 and TRBJ2-1; 10 positions agree with TRBD2. J lost 4 bases, V lost 4 bases, and 4 bases had no gene match. The CDR3 runs 15 residues. The CDR3 bases are TGTGCCAGCAGTTCGACTAGCGGGCCTTACAATGAGCAGTTCTTC. Protein: CASSSTSGPYNEQFF.

This clonotype came up many times. The gene calls are TRBV4-3 and TRBJ1-3, with D unclear. Between the trimmed V and J ends, which lost 0 bases and 0 bases, there was a span of 9 bases. This CDR3 spans 16 amino acids. Germline assignment: CDR1 LGHNA and CDR2 YSLEER. The CDR3 DNA is TGCGCCAGCAGCCAAGATCAAGGACCCTCTGGAAACACCATATATTTT. The encoded protein is CASSQDQGPSGNTIYF.

V is TRBV10-2 and J is TRBJ2-5; D is ambiguous. The germline V and J ends were trimmed by 4 bases and 2 bases, with 8 bases remaining between them. This CDR3 has 13 residues. CDR1 and CDR2 (germline): WSHSY, SAAADI. CDR3 region: CASSVVEQETQYF. The CDR3 nucleotides read TGCGCCAGCAGTGTGGTGGAGCAAGAGACCCAGTACTTC.

This clonotype was recorded many times. The rearrangement joins TRBV6-1 to TRBJ1-1, with D tentatively TRBD1 (5 bases). V was shortened by 6 bases and J by 11 bases, with 25 bases between the two germline ends. This CDR3 comprises 15 residues. CDR1 is MNHNS and CDR2 is SASEGT in the germline V gene. This chain's CDR3 is CASSRSERDAGFAFF. CDR3 DNA sequence: TGTGCCAGCAGCCGTTCGGAGCGGGACGCGGGGTTTGCTTTCTTT.

Ten or more counts support this clonotype. The chain recombines TRBV20-1 with TRBJ1-6; perhaps TRBD1 as D (5 bases). Germline assignment: CDR1 DFQATT and CDR2 SNEGSKA (reference sequence). This CDR3 has 14 residues. The V end was cut by 5 bases, the J end by 10 bases, with 18 bases between. CDR3 region: CSALIGSGGSPLHF. The CDR3 nucleotides read TGCAGTGCTCTAATTGGATCGGGGGGATCACCCCTCCACTTT.

This clonotype was detected a few times. The V and J genes are TRBV5-1 and TRBJ2-1, with D tentatively TRBD2 (6 bases). This CDR3 region has 14 residues. Trimming took off 0 bases at V and 6 bases at J, with 10 bases between the two ends. Germline V gene sequence: CDR1 SGHRS, CDR2 YFSETQ. The CDR3 is CASSLAWGGNEQFF. The CDR3 DNA reads TGCGCCAGCAGCTTGGCGTGGGGAGGCAATGAGCAGTTCTTC.

The chain uses TRBV7-2 and TRBJ1-1; D is perhaps TRBD1 (5 bases). CDR1 SGHTA and CDR2 FQGNSA come from the germline V gene. This CDR3 comprises 17 residues. V shed 3 bases and J shed 3 bases, with 20 bases lying between them. CDR3 nucleotide sequence: TGTGCCAGCAGCTTGCTACCGGGGACCTCACCCGACACTGAAGCTTTCTTT. Amino acid sequence: CASSLLPGTSPDTEAFF. Full variable domain (missing parts from reference TRBV7-2 and TRBJ1-1): GAGVSQSPSNKVTEKGKDVELRCDPISGHTALYWYRQSLGQGLEFLIYFQGNSAPDKSGLPSDRFSAERTGGSVSTLTIQRTQQEDSAVYLCASSLLPGTSPDTEAFFGQGTRLTVV.

This clonotype was seen more than once but under ten times. This chain links TRBV7-2 with TRBJ1-6, with D uncertain. Per germline, CDR1 SGHTA and CDR2 FQGNSA. The V end lost 0 bases, the J end lost 7 bases, and 10 bases lay between the germline ends. This CDR3 contains 15 residues. CDR3 sequence (DNA): TGTGCCAGCAGCTTAGCAGGACGGGAGAATTCACCCCTCCACTTT. It translates to CASSLAGRENSPLHF.

This clonotype was recorded many times. The chain is built from TRBV2 and TRBJ1-1; D ambiguous. Trimming pared 7 bases from V and 1 base from J, leaving 10 bases between. This CDR3 is 13 amino acids long. Per germline, CDR1 SNHLY and CDR2 FYNNEI. CDR3: CASNEGRNTEAFF. The CDR3 coding sequence is TGTGCCAGCAACGAAGGCAGGAACACTGAAGCTTTCTTT.

This clonotype was detected ten times or more. This chain connects TRBV12-3 or TRBV12-4 to TRBJ1-5; D not certain. Trimming stripped 3 bases from V and 1 base from J, with 7 bases between. CDR3 length equals 14 residues. The CDR3 reads CASSLLQSNQPQHF. The DNA for the CDR3 is TGTGCCAGCAGTTTGTTACAGAGCAATCAGCCCCAGCATTTT.

This clonotype was recorded at least ten times. The chain joins TRBV20-1 to TRBJ2-5; D may match TRBD1 or TRBD2 (6 bases each). CDR1 DFQATT and CDR2 SNEGSKA come from the germline V gene (reference sequence). Between the trimmed V and J ends, which lost 3 bases and 9 bases, there was a span of 26 bases. This CDR3 is built from 16 residues. CDR3 nucleotides: TGCAGTGCTAGGGGGGCCGGGACTCCCCCGTTGGAGCCCCAGTACTTC. Translation: CSARGAGTPPLEPQYF.

This clonotype was recorded many times. V is TRBV7-8 and J is TRBJ1-3; unclear D gene. This CDR3 has 17 amino acids. The V end lost 5 bases, the J end lost 0 bases, and 17 bases lay between the germline ends. Germline loops: CDR1 SGHVS, CDR2 FQNEAQ. Here the CDR3 reads CASSQGPVTSSGNTIYF. CDR3 nucleotides: TGTGCCAGCAGCCAAGGACCAGTAACGAGCTCTGGAAACACCATATATTTT.

In its sample, this clonotype was seen many times. This chain connects TRBV7-8 to TRBJ2-2, with a possible D match to TRBD1 (6 bases). The V end lost 6 bases, the J end lost 4 bases, and 15 bases lay between the germline ends. Germline loops: CDR1 SGHVS, CDR2 FQNEAQ. The CDR3 covers 15 residues. The CDR3: CASRIMGAPTGELFF. DNA of the CDR3: TGTGCCAGCAGAATAATGGGGGCCCCCACCGGGGAGCTGTTTTTT.

The V gene is TRBV29-1, the J gene TRBJ1-1; D gene uncertain. The CDR3 spans 12 residues. From germline, CDR1 is SQVTM and CDR2 ANQGSEA. V lost 4 bases and J lost 0, with 6 bases in between. CDR3 sequence: CSVGLMNTEAFF. For the CDR3, the DNA is TGCAGCGTTGGACTGATGAACACTGAAGCTTTCTTT.

Many counts were recorded for this clonotype. V and J are TRBV29-1 and TRBJ2-7; D is undetermined. Trimming removed 4 bases at V and 0 bases at J, with 4 bases between. Germline lookup yields CDR1 SQVTM and CDR2 ANQGSEA. This CDR3 comprises 11 residues. The DNA for the CDR3 is TGCAGCGTTGGACACTCCTACGAGCAGTACTTC. It specifies CSVGHSYEQYF.

This clonotype occurred many times. The rearrangement uses TRBV11-2 and TRBJ2-3, with D possibly TRBD1 on 5 matching bases. The CDR3 runs to 13 residues. The V gene's germline CDR1 is SGHAT and CDR2 FQNNGV. V was clipped by 0 bases and J by 5 bases, with 6 bases between them. The CDR3 nucleotides read TGTGCCAGCAGCTTAGATCAGGGAGATACGCAGTATTTT. Translated, it gives CASSLDQGDTQYF.

In this sample, this clonotype turned up many times. This chain connects TRBV19 to TRBJ2-1, with TRBD2 matching over 9 bases. Germline CDR1 is LNHDA and CDR2 is SQIVND (reference sequence). The trim removed 7 bases at V and 9 bases at J, leaving 13 bases unmatched. The CDR3 spans 15 residues. As DNA, the CDR3 is TGTGCCAGTATCCCGAGCGGGGGGTTTCGTAGTGAGCAGTTCTTC. This sequence encodes CASIPSGGFRSEQFF.

This clonotype was seen at least ten times. The chain employs TRBV11-2 and TRBJ2-1; 10 positions match TRBD1. Germline V lookup: CDR1 SGHAT, CDR2 FQNNGV. The CDR3 extends over 15 amino acids. The V gene end was trimmed by 0 bases and the J gene end by 4 bases; junction bases not matched to a gene: 0. CDR3: CASSLEGQGYNEQFF. The DNA of the CDR3 is TGTGCCAGCAGCTTAGAGGGACAGGGGTACAATGAGCAGTTCTTC.